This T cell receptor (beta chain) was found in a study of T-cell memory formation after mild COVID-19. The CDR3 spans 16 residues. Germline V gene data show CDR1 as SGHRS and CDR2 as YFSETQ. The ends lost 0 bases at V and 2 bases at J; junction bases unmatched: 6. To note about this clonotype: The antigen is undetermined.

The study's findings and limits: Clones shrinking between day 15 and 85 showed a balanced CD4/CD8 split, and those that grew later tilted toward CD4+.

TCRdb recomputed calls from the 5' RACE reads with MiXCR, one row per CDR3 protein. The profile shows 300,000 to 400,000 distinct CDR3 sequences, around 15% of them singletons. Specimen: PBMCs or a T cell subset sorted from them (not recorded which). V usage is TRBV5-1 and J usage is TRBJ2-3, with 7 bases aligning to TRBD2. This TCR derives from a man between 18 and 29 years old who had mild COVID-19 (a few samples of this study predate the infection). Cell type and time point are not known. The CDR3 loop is CASSLAVAGDTDTQYF. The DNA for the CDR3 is TGCGCCAGCAGCTTGGCGGTAGCGGGCGACACAGATACGCAGTATTTT.